By frequency in the sample, the clone carrying this T cell receptor (beta chain) is medium-sized. Trimming removed 5 bases from V and 5 bases from J, with 10 bases in between. CDR1 is LNHNV, CDR2 YYDKDF, per germline (reference sequence). The CDR3 spans 13 residues. The sample belongs to a study of blood T cell repertoires in COVID-19. Overall study: Whether acute or convalescent, the COVID-19 samples came from the United States, Italy and Spain. The analysed material was cDNA or gDNA that came from T cells, B-cell-depleted T cells, or PBMCs.

The authors' processing: It was from reference gene primer amplification that nucleated cell counts were estimated. Here immunoSEQ multiplex PCR was the method, and the copy in TCRdb shows in-frame clones only, minus some. That table supplies the V and J calls and clone size; D and trimming were determined from the DNA. The sample carries 140,000 to 150,000 clones, nearly 90% recorded once. V gene TRBV15 combines with J gene TRBJ1-5; D remains unclear. Sequencing used peripheral blood. The sequence was collected from a man aged 65 to 79 with acute or convalescent COVID-19. This chain's CDR3 is CATSRGRYQPQHF. In DNA form, the CDR3 reads TGTGCCACCAGCCGCGGGAGGTATCAGCCCCAGCATTTT.